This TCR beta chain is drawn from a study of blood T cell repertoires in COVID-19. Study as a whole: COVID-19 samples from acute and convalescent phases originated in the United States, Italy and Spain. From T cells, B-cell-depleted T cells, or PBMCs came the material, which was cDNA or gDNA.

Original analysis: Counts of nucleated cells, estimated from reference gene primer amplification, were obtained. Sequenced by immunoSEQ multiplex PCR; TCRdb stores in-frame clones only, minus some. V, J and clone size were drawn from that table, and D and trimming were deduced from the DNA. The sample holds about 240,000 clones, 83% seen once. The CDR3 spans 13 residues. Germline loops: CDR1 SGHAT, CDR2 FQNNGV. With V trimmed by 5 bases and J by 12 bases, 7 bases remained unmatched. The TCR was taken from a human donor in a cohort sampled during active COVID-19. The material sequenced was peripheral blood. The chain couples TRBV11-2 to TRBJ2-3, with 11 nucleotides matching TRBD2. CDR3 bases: TGTGCCAGCAGCCCCTCGACTAGCGGGATACAGTATTTT. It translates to CASSPSTSGIQYF.